This T cell receptor beta chain was profiled in a study of blood T cell repertoires in COVID-19. There are 14 residues in the CDR3. The germline gives CDR1 LNHDA, CDR2 SQIVND (reference sequence). V lost 6 bases to trimming and J lost 0 bases; unmatched junction nucleotides: 5. Across about 22 US areas, participants ranged in age from about 18 to 90 years. The method was immunoSEQ multiplex PCR; TCRdb's version includes in-frame clones alone and lacks a portion of them. The sample lists 250,000 or so clones; about 89% were seen once. Sample: PBMCs or T cells enriched from blood (not recorded which). This chain uses TRBV19 with TRBJ2-7, with 7 positions matching TRBD1. This receptor was taken from a woman between 18 and 30 years old who had recovered from COVID-19. This CDR3 is CASRWDSLSYEQYF. The CDR3 region has the DNA TGTGCCAGTAGATGGGACAGTCTCTCCTACGAGCAGTACTTC.